This TCR beta chain was retrieved from a study of cytomegalovirus exposure and HLA in healthy donors. Study context: Of the donors genotyped, several hundred in all, 75% to 85% fell in the Caucasian-associated ancestry cluster.

PCR involved 60 Vbeta and 13 Jbeta primers. Method: immunoSEQ multiplex PCR; TCRdb's copy keeps in-frame clones and lacks some. Of 140,000 or so clones listed, about 75% are singletons. Germline V gene data show CDR1 as WNHNN and CDR2 as SYGVQD (reference sequence). The V segment lost 0 bases and the J segment 5 bases; nucleotides outside the gene matches: 7. This CDR3 contains 15 residues. The V gene is TRBV10-1, the J gene TRBJ2-7; 7 positions match TRBD2. Sequencing was carried out using PBMCs. The clonotype originates from a man aged 55-75 years in good health and CMV-seronegative. CDR3 sequence: CASSESKREVDEQYF. DNA for the CDR3: TGCGCCAGCAGTGAGTCGAAGCGGGAAGTCGACGAGCAGTACTTC.